This passage covers 4 T cell receptor beta chains from one sample sequenced in a study of blood T cell repertoires in COVID-19. Method: immunoSEQ multiplex PCR; TCRdb's copy keeps in-frame clones and lacks some. The sample lists 55,000 to 80,000 clones, around 80% seen once, with around 9.2% in the top ten. Sequencing was performed on peripheral blood. The origin of the receptors is a human donor in a cohort sampled during active COVID-19.

The chain links TRBV7-8 to TRBJ2-1; TRBD1 matches at 7 bases. Looked up from germline, CDR1 is SGHVS and CDR2 is FQNEAQ. This CDR3 is 14 amino acids long. The V gene end was trimmed by 5 bases and the J gene end by 6 bases; junction bases not matched to a gene: 7. The DNA for the CDR3 is TGTGCCAGCAGCAGCGGACAGGATTTCAATGAGCAGTTCTTC. Its translation: CASSSGQDFNEQFF.

The V and J genes are TRBV4-3 and TRBJ2-1; 13 nucleotides match TRBD2. Per the germline V gene, CDR1 is LGHNA and CDR2 is YSLEER. The CDR3 runs to 18 residues. With 0 bases clipped from V and 8 bases from J, the junction kept 10 bases outside the gene matches. The CDR3: CASSQERTSGSSVYEQFF. In DNA, the CDR3 is TGCGCCAGCAGCCAAGAGCGGACTAGCGGGAGTTCTGTATATGAGCAGTTCTTC.

This chain links TRBV28 with TRBJ1-4; D is unclear. Trimming pared 3 bases from V and 4 bases from J, leaving 15 bases between. Germline values: CDR1 MDHEN, CDR2 SYDVKM. This CDR3 has 16 residues. CDR3 amino acids: CASSFILAGYNEKLFF. The CDR3 DNA follows: TGTGCCAGCAGTTTTATCTTGGCAGGCTATAATGAAAAACTGTTTTTT. Full variable domain (missing parts from reference TRBV28 and TRBJ1-4): DVKVTQSSRYLVKRTGEKVFLECVQDMDHENMFWYRQDPGLGLRLIYFSYDVKMKEKGDIPEGYSVSREKKERFSLILESASTNQTSMYLCASSFILAGYNEKLFFGSGTQLSVL.

The chain couples TRBV4-1 to TRBJ2-4; 16 bases fit TRBD2. Trimming at V came to 4 bases and at J to 6 bases, leaving 9 bases not matched to a gene. CDR1 and CDR2 (germline): MGHRA, YSYEKL. The CDR3 contains 18 residues. The CDR3 bases are TGCGCCAGCAGCCCGGGACTAGCGGGAGGGCCGTCAAGAAACATTCAGTACTTC. It is translated as CASSPGLAGGPSRNIQYF.